What follows describes a single TCR beta chain. The data derive from a study of T cell changes during pregnancy in multiple sclerosis. The table came from immunoSEQ multiplex PCR; TCRdb's copy has only in-frame clones and leaves some out. Of some 38,000 clones in the sample, around 89% were seen once. The V gene end was trimmed by 4 bases and the J gene end by 9 bases; junction bases not matched to a gene: 14. The CDR3 is made up of 15 amino acids. Germline-derived CDR1 and CDR2 are SGHRS and YFSETQ. V usage is TRBV5-1 and J usage is TRBJ2-5, with 8 bases aligning to TRBD1. The sample in question was CD4+ T cells from peripheral blood mononuclear cells, obtained in the second trimester of pregnancy. This sequence originates from a female donor with multiple sclerosis, enrolled in a pregnancy study. In DNA, the CDR3 is TGCGCCAGCAGCGGGCCAACAGGGGGAAGTGCGGCCCAGTACTTC. It yields the protein CASSGPTGGSAAQYF.